A selection of T cell receptor beta chains follows, all from one sample in a study of control samples from healthy donors and cancer patients. The method was immunoSEQ multiplex PCR; TCRdb's version includes in-frame clones alone and lacks a portion of them. The sample lists 250,000 to 300,000 clones, around 80% occurring once. The sequencing input was PBMCs. The receptors shown here come from a woman in her fifties or sixties with lung cancer. Both conserved end residues are part of each CDR3. D genes are given only for firm matches. Size values are once, few and many counts, or a class for expanded clones, and some rows have none.

CDR3 DNA	CDR3 protein	J gene	D gene	clone size	V gene	CDR3 length
TGTGCCAGCACCTCTCCGGTGTTTGGAGAAAAACTGTTTTTT	CASTSPVFGEKLFF	TRBJ1-4	-	-	TRBV3-1/TRBV3-2	14
TGTGCCAGCAGTACGGGACTCCCAGGGGAAGAGACCCAGTACTTC	CASSTGLPGEETQYF	TRBJ2-5	-	-	TRBV6-5	15
TGTGCCAGCAGTTTACTGACGGACAGGGGGCGCGGGGGCTACACCTTC	CASSLLTDRGRGGYTF	TRBJ1-2	TRBD1	-	TRBV28	16
TGTGCCAGCACTGCGTTGGACAGTAATTCACCCCTCCACTTT	CASTALDSNSPLHF	TRBJ1-6	-	-	TRBV25-1	14
TGTGCCAGCAGTACCCGGACAGGGGTAGAGACCCAGTACTTC	CASSTRTGVETQYF	TRBJ2-5	TRBD1	-	TRBV27	14
TGTGCCAGCAGCGTAGAGAGTTACTCTGGAAACACCATATATTTT	CASSVESYSGNTIYF	TRBJ1-3	-	-	TRBV9	15
TGTGCCAGCGTACGGGAGGGCACCTACGAGCAGTACTTC	CASVREGTYEQYF	TRBJ2-7	TRBD2	-	TRBV6-5	13
TGTGCCAGCAGCAGGAGGGAGGGGGAAGATACGCAGTATTTT	CASSRREGEDTQYF	TRBJ2-3	-	-	TRBV5-4	14
TGCGCCAGCAGCCCGGTTGGGGGGGACTATGGCTACACCTTC	CASSPVGGDYGYTF	TRBJ1-2	-	-	TRBV5-1	14
TGTGCCAGCAGCTTTTCCGGCCGCACAGATACGCAGTATTTT	CASSFSGRTDTQYF	TRBJ2-3	-	-	TRBV7-2	14
TGTGCCAGCAGTCCGTCCGGGACAGGGGTCAATGAGCAGTTCTTC	CASSPSGTGVNEQFF	TRBJ2-1	TRBD1	-	TRBV2	15
TGCGCCAGCAGCTTTGGGGGGCTGGACACTGAAGCTTTCTTT	CASSFGGLDTEAFF	TRBJ1-1	-	-	TRBV5-1	14
TGTGCCAGCAGCCAAGAGCACTCCTGGGGCACTGAAGCTTTCTTT	CASSQEHSWGTEAFF	TRBJ1-1	-	-	TRBV3-1/TRBV3-2	15
TGTGCCAGAAGCTTATATTCCAGCTCTGGAAACACCATATATTTT	CARSLYSSSGNTIYF	TRBJ1-3	-	-	TRBV5-3	15
TGTGCCAGCAGTTCAACCGGGACAGGGGGCCCAACGGGCTATGGCTACACCTTC	CASSSTGTGGPTGYGYTF	TRBJ1-2	TRBD1	-	TRBV28	18
TGTGCCAGTAGTATTCAGGGACCCCCTAGCACAGATACGCAGTATTTT	CASSIQGPPSTDTQYF	TRBJ2-3	-	once	TRBV19	16
TGTGCCAGTAGTTCAAGAGGGGACATTGAGCAGTTCTTC	CASSSRGDIEQFF	TRBJ2-1	-	-	TRBV19	13
TGTGCCAGCAGTCCCTACCGGGACAGACCTTTGGATGAGCAGTTCTTC	CASSPYRDRPLDEQFF	TRBJ2-1	TRBD1	-	TRBV7-9	16
TGTGCCAGCTCAACGGGACAGGAACTCTACGAGCAGTACTTC	CASSTGQELYEQYF	TRBJ2-7	TRBD1	-	TRBV18	14
TGTGCCAGCAGCTTAGTGGGACAGTCCTACAATCAGCCCCAGCATTTT	CASSLVGQSYNQPQHF	TRBJ1-5	TRBD1	-	TRBV7-8	16
TGTGCCAGCAGCGTAGGGACAGGGGGCAGGGGCTATGGCTACACCTTC	CASSVGTGGRGYGYTF	TRBJ1-2	TRBD1	few	TRBV9	16
TGTGCCAGCAGCCAAGGGACAGCTGGAAACACCATATATTTT	CASSQGTAGNTIYF	TRBJ1-3	TRBD1	-	TRBV16	14
TGTGCCAGCAGCGTCGACAGCGGGGGGGCCGGAAAACAGTTCTTC	CASSVDSGGAGKQFF	TRBJ2-1	TRBD2	-	TRBV9	15
TGTGCCAGCTCACCACAGGGGGCTAATTCACCCCTCCACTTT	CASSPQGANSPLHF	TRBJ1-6	TRBD1	-	TRBV18	14
TGTGCCAGCAGTTACTCGGCCTACGAGCAGTACTTC	CASSYSAYEQYF	TRBJ2-7	-	-	TRBV6-6	12
TGTGCCAGCAGTCCCCCCCCGGCCCAGTACTTC	CASSPPPAQYF	TRBJ2-5	-	-	TRBV6-5	11
TGTGCCAGCTCAGCACAGGGTGAGGGCACTGAAGCTTTCTTT	CASSAQGEGTEAFF	TRBJ1-1	-	-	TRBV18	14
TGTGCCAGCAACCGACAGGGGGGCAGCAATCAGCCCCAGCATTTT	CASNRQGGSNQPQHF	TRBJ1-5	TRBD1	few	TRBV2	15
TGCGCCAGCAGCTTGCAAGGGGTAGAGGGGGAGCAGTACTTC	CASSLQGVEGEQYF	TRBJ2-7	-	-	TRBV5-1	14
TGTGCCAGCAGCCGGGATAGCGGGAACTACGAGCAGTACTTC	CASSRDSGNYEQYF	TRBJ2-7	TRBD2	-	TRBV7-8	14
TGTGCCAGTAGTAGTGCAGGGAACCCTGGGGCCAACGTCCTGACTTTC	CASSSAGNPGANVLTF	TRBJ2-6	-	-	TRBV19	16
TGTGCCAGCAGCAACAGGGTTGCGGGTACCTACGAGCAGTACTTC	CASSNRVAGTYEQYF	TRBJ2-7	-	once	TRBV5-6	15
TGTGCCAGCAGCGTAGCGTCGACAGGGGGCTATGGCTACACCTTC	CASSVASTGGYGYTF	TRBJ1-2	TRBD1	once	TRBV9	15
TGCGCCAGCAGTGTCCTAGCGGGGTATCAAGGCGAGCAGTACTTC	CASSVLAGYQGEQYF	TRBJ2-7	TRBD2	few	TRBV10-2	15
TGTGCCAGTAGTACAGGGACAGGGGTCAATCAGCCCCAGCATTTT	CASSTGTGVNQPQHF	TRBJ1-5	TRBD1	-	TRBV19	15
TGTGCCAGCAGTCGGGACAGGGGAGTCACTAATGAAAAACTGTTTTTT	CASSRDRGVTNEKLFF	TRBJ1-4	TRBD1	-	TRBV28	16
TGCGCCAGCAGCGCCTCCGGGTCTAGCACAGATACGCAGTATTTT	CASSASGSSTDTQYF	TRBJ2-3	-	few	TRBV10-1	15
TGTGCCAGCAGCTTAAACGGGGGCGGGTCCTACAATGAGCAGTTCTTC	CASSLNGGGSYNEQFF	TRBJ2-1	-	-	TRBV7-3	16
TGTGCCAGCAGCTTGGCCGGACAAATCAATTCACCCCTCCACTTT	CASSLAGQINSPLHF	TRBJ1-6	-	-	TRBV5-4	15
TGTGCCAGCAGCCAATTTAGAGAGACCCAGTACTTC	CASSQFRETQYF	TRBJ2-5	-	-	TRBV3-1/TRBV3-2	12
TGCAGTGGGGGCAGGGCGAATACTGAAGCTTTCTTT	CSGGRANTEAFF	TRBJ1-1	-	-	TRBV29-1	12
TGCGCCAGCAGCCAAGATTGGAACAGGCGGGCAGATACGCAGTATTTT	CASSQDWNRRADTQYF	TRBJ2-3	-	-	TRBV4-1	16
TGTGCCAGCTCACCGGGGACCGACTCTGGAAACACCATATATTTT	CASSPGTDSGNTIYF	TRBJ1-3	-	-	TRBV18	15
TGTGCCACCAGGGTTGGACTCAGCTCTGGAAACACCATATATTTT	CATRVGLSSGNTIYF	TRBJ1-3	-	few	TRBV19	15
TGTGCCAGCAAAGATTTGACCGGACAGGGCTACGAGCAGTACTTC	CASKDLTGQGYEQYF	TRBJ2-7	TRBD1	-	TRBV27	15
TGTGCCAGCAGTTTAGGGTCGGGTGGCTACACCTTC	CASSLGSGGYTF	TRBJ1-2	-	-	TRBV12-3/TRBV12-4	12
TGCGCCAGCAGTATCGACAGGCCCGGGGATGGCTACACCTTC	CASSIDRPGDGYTF	TRBJ1-2	-	-	TRBV10-2	14
TGTGCCAGCAGCTTGTTCGCAGGGAGTGGATCACCCCTCCACTTT	CASSLFAGSGSPLHF	TRBJ1-6	-	-	TRBV5-6	15
TGTGCCAGCAGCGGACCGGGACAGGAAAATTCACCCCTCCACTTT	CASSGPGQENSPLHF	TRBJ1-6	TRBD1	few	TRBV5-4	15
TGTGCCAGCAGTTCCGAGTGGGGGCGGGAAAGGGATGGCTACACCTTC	CASSSEWGRERDGYTF	TRBJ1-2	-	-	TRBV27	16
TGTGCCAGCAGCTTAGGCGGAGGGGGCGTCTATGGCTACACCTTC	CASSLGGGGVYGYTF	TRBJ1-2	TRBD1	-	TRBV11-1	15
TGCGCCAGCAGCTTGGCCGTCGGGATTAACACCGGGGAGCTGTTTTTT	CASSLAVGINTGELFF	TRBJ2-2	-	-	TRBV5-1	16
TGTGCCACCAGCAGGGGGACTAGCGGGATTTCTGAGCAGTTCTTC	CATSRGTSGISEQFF	TRBJ2-1	TRBD2	-	TRBV15	15
TGTGCCAGCTCACCCCAGGGCCCCCGCTCTGGAAACACCATATATTTT	CASSPQGPRSGNTIYF	TRBJ1-3	-	-	TRBV18	16
TGTGCCAGCAACGACAGGGCAAACACTGAAGCTTTCTTT	CASNDRANTEAFF	TRBJ1-1	TRBD1	-	TRBV6-6	13
TGTGCCAGCAGCTTGGAGGGACAGTTCTACAATGAGCAGTTCTTC	CASSLEGQFYNEQFF	TRBJ2-1	-	-	TRBV7-8	15
TGTGCCAGCAGTGGTCGTGGCAGCGCCGCTATCTATGGCTACACCTTC	CASSGRGSAAIYGYTF	TRBJ1-2	-	few	TRBV6-1	16
TGTGCCACCAGCAGAGAAGGGAATCAGCCCCAGCATTTT	CATSREGNQPQHF	TRBJ1-5	-	few	TRBV15	13
TGCGCCAGCAGGAGTTACAGGGTAACGGACACCGGGGAGCTGTTTTTT	CASRSYRVTDTGELFF	TRBJ2-2	-	few	TRBV10-2	16
TGTGCCAGCAGCCAACCCGGGACACGGAAACAGGGTTTCTTT	CASSQPGTRKQGFF	TRBJ1-1	-	-	TRBV28	14